Each of the 15 T cell receptor beta chains below was sequenced from the same sample in a study of blood T cells in healthy people across ages. A second PCR of 7 to 11 cycles used a sample-barcoded 5' primer and a J-beta primer mix. TCRdb processed the 5' RACE reads anew with MiXCR; each CDR3 protein has one entry. The sample has under 950,000 distinct CDR3 sequences, 22% seen once. The sequencing sample was made of blood. Receptors originate from a man aged 65 to 79 in good health.

This clonotype has just a few counts. The junction differs from germline at one of its ends, possibly a read error. This chain uses TRBV3-1 with TRBJ2-1; 8 bases map to TRBD1. The CDR3 loop spans 12 amino acids. The germline CDR1 and CDR2 sequences are LGHDT and YNNKEL (reference sequence). The CDR3 sequence is CASSQVQDRVRF. The CDR3 DNA follows: TGTGCCAGCAGCCAAGTGCAGGACAGGGTTCGTTTC.

This chain links TRBV7-2 with TRBJ1-2, with D tentatively TRBD1 (6 bases). CDR1 is SGHTA, CDR2 FQGNSA, per germline. The CDR3 is made up of 13 amino acids. The V gene lost 5 bases and the J gene lost 3 bases, with 10 bases spanning the gap. In nucleotides, the CDR3 is TGTGCCAGCAGCCGAGGGGGATACTATGGCTACACCTTC. Translation gives CASSRGGYYGYTF. Variable domain in full (rest from reference TRBV7-2 and TRBJ1-2): GAGVSQSPSNKVTEKGKDVELRCDPISGHTALYWYRQSLGQGLEFLIYFQGNSAPDKSGLPSDRFSAERTGGSVSTLTIQRTQQEDSAVYLCASSRGGYYGYTFGSGTRLTVV.

This clonotype has only a few counts. V is TRBV28 and J is TRBJ1-5, with D unclear. Germline assignment: CDR1 MDHEN and CDR2 SYDVKM. The CDR3 totals 14 residues. The V end lost 8 bases, the J end lost 9 bases, and 20 bases lay between the germline ends. CDR3 loop: CASSYGPTFLPQHF. CDR3 nucleotide sequence: TGTGCCAGCTCCTACGGCCCGACTTTTCTGCCCCAGCATTTT.

The chain recombines TRBV29-1 with TRBJ1-1; the D is unclear. The V end was cut by 4 bases, the J end by 3 bases, with 9 bases between. This CDR3 has 12 residues. Germline values: CDR1 SQVTM, CDR2 ANQGSEA. Here the CDR3 reads CSVVVGDTEAFF. The CDR3 nucleotides read TGCAGCGTTGTTGTCGGCGACACTGAAGCTTTCTTT.

This sequence joins TRBV20-1 and TRBJ2-4, with TRBD2 identical over 11 bases. The junction had 10 bases not matched to a gene; V was cut back by 6 bases and J by 9 bases. Looked up from germline, CDR1 is DFQATT and CDR2 is SNEGSKA (reference sequence). This CDR3 has 14 amino acids. The CDR3 DNA follows: TGCAGTGCATTTAGCGGGGGGGCAGGTGGCATTCAGTACTTC. This sequence encodes CSAFSGGAGGIQYF.

At least ten counts were recorded for this clonotype. The CDR3 DNA is TGTGCCAGCAGTTCCCCGGGACACGGAAAAGGGAACACTGAAGCTTTCTTT. Translating gives CASSSPGHGKGNTEAFF. V is TRBV6-5 and J is TRBJ1-1; a weak D match, TRBD1 (6 bases). Germline CDR1 and CDR2: MNHEY and SVGAGI. This CDR3 is built from 17 residues. V shed 4 bases and J shed 1 base, with 19 bases lying between them.

The chain is built from TRBV5-1 and TRBJ2-1, with 8 bases that match TRBD2. CDR1 SGHRS and CDR2 YFSETQ come from the germline V gene. CDR3 length equals 16 residues. J lost 9 bases, V lost 0 bases, and 11 bases had no gene match. The CDR3 reads CASSLDIGRAGVEQFF. The CDR3 bases are TGCGCCAGCAGCTTGGATATCGGGAGGGCCGGGGTTGAGCAGTTCTTC.

This clonotype was observed a few times. The chain recombines TRBV7-9 with TRBJ2-7, with D perhaps matching TRBD1 or TRBD2 (5 bases each). The closer fit of TRBJ2-1 to the DNA end suggests the J call may be wrong. The germline V gene encodes CDR1 SEHNR and CDR2 FQNEAQ (reference sequence). The CDR3 length is 12 residues. The CDR3 region is CASSPQWGEQFF. The CDR3 region has the DNA TGTGCCAGCAGCCCTCAATGGGGGGAGCAGTTCTTC.

There are a few counts of this clonotype. DNA for the CDR3: TGCAGTTCTGGACAGGGGGATACTGGCTACACCTTC. Its translation: CSSGQGDTGYTF. The J gene is TRBJ1-2, the V gene TRBV20-1, with 10 bases lining up with TRBD1. Per germline, CDR1 DFQATT and CDR2 SNEGSKA (reference sequence). Trimming at V came to 8 bases and at J to 7 bases, leaving 7 bases not matched to a gene. The CDR3 extends over 12 amino acids.

A few counts support this clonotype. This rearrangement joins TRBV29-1 to TRBJ1-5, with TRBD1 matching over 9 bases. This CDR3 contains 16 residues. The V and J ends lost 6 bases and 7 bases, in that order; junction bases with no gene match: 16. CDR1 SQVTM and CDR2 ANQGSEA come from the germline V gene. For the CDR3, the DNA is TGCAGCGTCGTCTTAACCGGGACAGGGAGTGAGCAGCCCCAGCATTTT. This gives the protein CSVVLTGTGSEQPQHF.

This clonotype came up many times. This chain connects TRBV28 to TRBJ2-1; 16 nucleotides line up with TRBD2. This CDR3 is 17 amino acids long. The V and J ends lost 6 bases and 12 bases, in that order; junction bases with no gene match: 14. Germline CDR1 and CDR2: MDHEN and SYDVKM. The CDR3 DNA sequence: TGTGCCAGCAGGGGAGGGACTAGCGGGGGGGTGTCGATGTGGCAGTTCTTC. Protein sequence: CASRGGTSGGVSMWQFF.

This clonotype was detected a few times. This sequence joins TRBV11-1 and TRBJ1-2, with unresolved D. Deletions cut 4 bases from V and 7 bases from J, with 10 bases between. CDR3 length: 12 amino acids. Germline values: CDR1 SGHAT, CDR2 FQDESV (reference sequence). As DNA, the CDR3 is TGTGCCAGCAGCTATCAATCAGGTGGCTACACCTTC. Residues: CASSYQSGGYTF. Based on the CDR3 plus reference TRBV11-1 and TRBJ1-2, the full variable domain is EAEVAQSPRYKITEKSQAVAFWCDPISGHATLYWYRQILGQGPELLVQFQDESVVDDSQLPKDRFSAERLKGVDSTLKIQPAELGDSAMYLCASSYQSGGYTFGSGTRLTVV.

This clonotype has only a few counts. The CDR3 reads CSARLGTSGGGELFF. The CDR3 DNA reads as TGCAGTGCTAGACTCGGGACTAGCGGAGGCGGGGAGCTGTTTTTT. J is TRBJ2-2 and V is TRBV20-1; TRBD2 agrees at 11 bases. Germline V gives CDR1 DFQATT, CDR2 SNEGSKA (reference sequence). The CDR3 consists of 15 residues. The ends lost 2 bases at V and 7 bases at J; junction bases unmatched: 6.

This chain links TRBV21-1 with TRBJ2-1; TRBD1 is the table's D call and was not checked against the DNA. The J call may not be correct, given that the DNA end is closer to TRBJ2-7. TRBV21-1 is a known pseudogene. The CDR3 covers 14 residues. In DNA form, the CDR3 reads TGTGCCAGCAGCGGAAAGGGGACCCCCTACGAGCAGTACGTC. Its protein is CASSGKGTPYEQYV.

This clonotype was seen a handful of times. One junction end does not reproduce the germline sequence, and a read error may be involved. The chain uses TRBV29-1 and TRBJ2-5; D might be TRBD1 (6 bases). CDR3 length: 11 residues. Looked up from germline, CDR1 is SQVTM and CDR2 is ANQGSEA. The CDR3 DNA reads as TGCAGCGTTCAGGGGATGGAGACCCAGTACTTT. Protein sequence: CSVQGMETQYF.